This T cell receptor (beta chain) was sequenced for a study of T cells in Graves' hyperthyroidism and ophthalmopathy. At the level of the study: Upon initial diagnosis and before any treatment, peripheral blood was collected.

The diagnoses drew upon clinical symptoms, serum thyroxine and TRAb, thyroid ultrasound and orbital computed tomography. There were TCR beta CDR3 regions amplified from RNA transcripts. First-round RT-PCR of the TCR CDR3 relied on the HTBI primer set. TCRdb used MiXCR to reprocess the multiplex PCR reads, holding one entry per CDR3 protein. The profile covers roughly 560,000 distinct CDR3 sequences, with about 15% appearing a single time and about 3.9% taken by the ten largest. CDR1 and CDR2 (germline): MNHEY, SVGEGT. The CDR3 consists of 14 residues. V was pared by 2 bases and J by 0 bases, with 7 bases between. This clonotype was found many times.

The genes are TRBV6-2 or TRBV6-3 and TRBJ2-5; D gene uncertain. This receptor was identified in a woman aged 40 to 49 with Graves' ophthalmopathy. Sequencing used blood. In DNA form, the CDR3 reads TGTGCCAGCAGTTACGGGAACTACCAAGAGACCCAGTACTTC. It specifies CASSYGNYQETQYF.